These 4 T cell receptor beta chains share one sample of origin, sequenced in a study of OX40 agonist ivuxolimab in advanced cancers. Clones were sequenced by immunoSEQ multiplex PCR, and TCRdb holds only the in-frame ones, with some missing. Among roughly 45,000 clones listed, nearly 95% were seen once. Sample: CD4+ or CD8+ T cells sorted from blood, taken in a trial of the OX40 agonist ivuxolimab. The receptors stem from an adult with an advanced solid tumor such as melanoma, head and neck, liver or kidney cancer.

This chain uses TRBV5-1 with TRBJ2-7; possible D gene TRBD2, 7 bases. The V end lost 2 bases, the J end lost 7 bases, and 19 bases lay between the germline ends. There are 15 residues in the CDR3. Germline CDR1 reads SGHRS; CDR2 reads YFSETQ. The CDR3 DNA follows: TGCGCCAGCAGCTTTAGGGGGGGCCCCGAAGGAGAGCAGTACGTC. It is translated as CASSFRGGPEGEQYV.

The V call is TRBV19, the J call TRBJ2-3; 8 bases are a match to TRBD1. Looked up from germline, CDR1 is LNHDA and CDR2 is SQIVND (reference sequence). This CDR3 comprises 17 residues. Trimming at V came to 5 bases and at J to 6 bases, leaving 16 bases not matched to a gene. Here the CDR3 reads CASSVLSRDRLPDTQYF. The CDR3 DNA sequence: TGTGCCAGTAGTGTCCTGTCCCGGGACAGGCTACCGGATACGCAGTATTTT.

This clone came up once. The rearrangement uses TRBV30 and TRBJ1-3; TRBD1 matches at 7 bases. Germline V CDR1 and CDR2: GTSNPN, SVGIG (reference sequence). The CDR3 length is 18 residues. V shed 2 bases, J shed 3 bases, and the junction held 16 bases outside the gene matches. CDR3 sequence: CAWSKGPGKGAIGNTIYF. CDR3 nucleotides: TGTGCCTGGAGTAAGGGACCCGGGAAGGGGGCAATTGGAAACACCATATATTTT.

The CDR3 nucleotides are TGCGCCAGCAGCCAAGACTCGTTCGCGAACACCGGGGAGCTGTTTTTT. This translates into CASSQDSFANTGELFF. V usage is TRBV4-1 and J usage is TRBJ2-2; D gene unclear. Deletions cut 0 bases from V and 0 bases from J, with 8 bases between. This CDR3 contains 16 residues. Germline CDR1 and CDR2: MGHRA and YSYEKL.